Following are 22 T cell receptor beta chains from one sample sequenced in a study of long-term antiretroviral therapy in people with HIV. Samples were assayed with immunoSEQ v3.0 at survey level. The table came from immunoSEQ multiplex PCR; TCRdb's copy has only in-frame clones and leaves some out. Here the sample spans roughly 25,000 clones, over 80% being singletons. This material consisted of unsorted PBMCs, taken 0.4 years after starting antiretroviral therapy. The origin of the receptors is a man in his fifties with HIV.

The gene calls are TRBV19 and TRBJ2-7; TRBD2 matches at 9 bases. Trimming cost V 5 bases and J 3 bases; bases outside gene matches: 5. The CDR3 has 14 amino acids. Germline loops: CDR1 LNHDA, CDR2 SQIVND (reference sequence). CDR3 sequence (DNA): TGTGCCAGTAGTGCTAGCGGGACGTTCTACGAGCAGTACTTC. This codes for CASSASGTFYEQYF.

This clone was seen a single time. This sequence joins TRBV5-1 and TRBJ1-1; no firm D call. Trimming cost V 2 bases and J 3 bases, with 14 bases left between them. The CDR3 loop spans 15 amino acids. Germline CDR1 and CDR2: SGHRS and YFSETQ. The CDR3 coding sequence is TGCGCCAGCAGCTTCCTCGGGATAGTGGACACTGAAGCTTTCTTT. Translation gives CASSFLGIVDTEAFF.

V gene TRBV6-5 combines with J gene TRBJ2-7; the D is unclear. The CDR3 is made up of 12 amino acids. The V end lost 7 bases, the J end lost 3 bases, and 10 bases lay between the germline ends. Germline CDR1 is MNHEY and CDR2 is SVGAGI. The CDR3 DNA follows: TGTGCCAGCAAGAGAGGAGACTACGAGCAGTACTTC. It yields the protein CASKRGDYEQYF.

The CDR3 spells CASSSRGTGDTDTQYF. CDR3 nucleotide sequence: TGTGCCAGCAGCTCCCGCGGGACAGGGGACACAGATACGCAGTATTTT. This chain connects TRBV5-6 to TRBJ2-3; TRBD1 matches at 10 bases. CDR1 is SGHDT, CDR2 YYEEEE, per germline. The CDR3 runs to 16 residues. V was clipped by 3 bases and J by 2 bases; unmatched bases: 6.

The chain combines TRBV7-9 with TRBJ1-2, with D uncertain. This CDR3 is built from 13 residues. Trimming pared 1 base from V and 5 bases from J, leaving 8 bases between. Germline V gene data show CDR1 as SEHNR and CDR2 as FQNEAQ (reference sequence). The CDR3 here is CASSLGLAYGYTF. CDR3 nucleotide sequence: TGTGCCAGCAGCTTAGGGTTGGCTTATGGCTACACCTTC. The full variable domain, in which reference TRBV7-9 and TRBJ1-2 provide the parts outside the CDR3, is DTGVSQNPRHKITKRGQNVTFRCDPISEHNRLYWYRQTLGQGPEFLTYFQNEAQLEKSRLLSDRFSAERPKGSFSTLEIQRTEQGDSAMYLCASSLGLAYGYTFGSGTRLTVV.

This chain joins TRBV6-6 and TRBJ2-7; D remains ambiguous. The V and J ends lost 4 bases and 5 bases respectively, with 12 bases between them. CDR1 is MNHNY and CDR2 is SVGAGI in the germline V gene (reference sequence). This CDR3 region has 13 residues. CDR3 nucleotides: TGTGCCAGCAGTTCCCCCGCAAGTCACGAGCAGTACTTC. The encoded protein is CASSSPASHEQYF.

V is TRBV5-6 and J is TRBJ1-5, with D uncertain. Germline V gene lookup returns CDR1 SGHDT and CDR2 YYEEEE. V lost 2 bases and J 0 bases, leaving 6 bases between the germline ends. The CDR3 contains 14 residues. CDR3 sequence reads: CASSFWDSNQPQHF. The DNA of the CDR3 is TGTGCCAGCAGCTTTTGGGATAGCAATCAGCCCCAGCATTTT.

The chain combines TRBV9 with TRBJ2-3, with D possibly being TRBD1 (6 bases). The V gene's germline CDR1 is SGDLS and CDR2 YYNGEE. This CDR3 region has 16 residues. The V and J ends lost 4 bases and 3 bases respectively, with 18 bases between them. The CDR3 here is CASSHNPARGTDTQYF. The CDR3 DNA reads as TGTGCCAGCAGCCATAACCCGGCGAGGGGGACAGATACGCAGTATTTT.

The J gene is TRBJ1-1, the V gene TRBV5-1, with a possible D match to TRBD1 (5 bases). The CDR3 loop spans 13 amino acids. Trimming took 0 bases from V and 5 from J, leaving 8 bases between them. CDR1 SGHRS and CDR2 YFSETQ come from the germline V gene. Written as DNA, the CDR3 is TGCGCCAGCAGCTTGGGGGGGGAGACTGAAGCTTTCTTT. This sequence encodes CASSLGGETEAFF.

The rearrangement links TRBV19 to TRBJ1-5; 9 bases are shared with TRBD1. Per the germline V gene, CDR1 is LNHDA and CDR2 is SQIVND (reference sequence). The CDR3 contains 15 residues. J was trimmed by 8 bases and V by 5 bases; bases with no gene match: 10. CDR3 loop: CASSPRPGTGKPQHF. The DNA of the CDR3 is TGTGCCAGTAGTCCTCGTCCCGGGACAGGGAAGCCCCAGCATTTT.

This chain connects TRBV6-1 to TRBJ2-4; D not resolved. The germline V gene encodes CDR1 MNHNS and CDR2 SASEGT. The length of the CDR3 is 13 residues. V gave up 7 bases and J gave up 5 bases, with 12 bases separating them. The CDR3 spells CASTRQPENIQYF. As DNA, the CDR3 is TGTGCCAGCACGAGGCAGCCGGAAAACATTCAGTACTTC.

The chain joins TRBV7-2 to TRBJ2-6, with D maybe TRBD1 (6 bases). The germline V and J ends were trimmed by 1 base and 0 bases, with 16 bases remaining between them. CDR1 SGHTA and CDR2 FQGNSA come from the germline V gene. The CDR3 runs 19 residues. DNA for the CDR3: TGTGCCAGCAGCTTAGTATTTAGGACAGCCAGCTCTGGGGCCAACGTCCTGACTTTC. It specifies CASSLVFRTASSGANVLTF.

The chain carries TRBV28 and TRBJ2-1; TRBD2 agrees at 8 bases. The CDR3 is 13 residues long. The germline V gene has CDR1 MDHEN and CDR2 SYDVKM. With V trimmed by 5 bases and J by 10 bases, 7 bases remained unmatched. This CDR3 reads CASSLLSGDEQFF. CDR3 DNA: TGTGCCAGCAGTCTCCTTAGCGGGGACGAGCAGTTCTTC.

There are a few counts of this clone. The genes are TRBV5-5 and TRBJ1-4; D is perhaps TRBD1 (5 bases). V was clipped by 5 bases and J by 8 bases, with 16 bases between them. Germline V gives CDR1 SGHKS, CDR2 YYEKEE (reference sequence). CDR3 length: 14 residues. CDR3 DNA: TGTGCCAGCAGACAAGGGGCAGGGAACGAAAAACTGTTTTTT. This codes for CASRQGAGNEKLFF.

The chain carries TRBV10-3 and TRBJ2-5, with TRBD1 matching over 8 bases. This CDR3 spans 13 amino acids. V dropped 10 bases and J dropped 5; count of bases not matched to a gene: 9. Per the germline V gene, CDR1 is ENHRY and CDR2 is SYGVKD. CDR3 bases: TGTGCCAGTCTGACAGGGGCTCGGGAGACCCAGTACTTC. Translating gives CASLTGARETQYF.

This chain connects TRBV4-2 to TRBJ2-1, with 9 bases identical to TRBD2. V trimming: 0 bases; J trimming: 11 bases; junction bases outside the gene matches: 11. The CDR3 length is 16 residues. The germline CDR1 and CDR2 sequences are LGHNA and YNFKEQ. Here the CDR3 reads CASSQDLVRGGVKQFF. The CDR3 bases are TGTGCCAGCAGCCAAGATCTGGTGCGGGGGGGTGTCAAGCAGTTCTTC.

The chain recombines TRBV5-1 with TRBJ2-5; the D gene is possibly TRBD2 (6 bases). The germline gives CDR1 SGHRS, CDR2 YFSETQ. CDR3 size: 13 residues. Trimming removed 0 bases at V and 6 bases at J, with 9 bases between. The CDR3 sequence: CASSLEGGKTQYF. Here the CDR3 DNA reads TGCGCCAGCAGCTTGGAGGGCGGGAAGACCCAGTACTTC.

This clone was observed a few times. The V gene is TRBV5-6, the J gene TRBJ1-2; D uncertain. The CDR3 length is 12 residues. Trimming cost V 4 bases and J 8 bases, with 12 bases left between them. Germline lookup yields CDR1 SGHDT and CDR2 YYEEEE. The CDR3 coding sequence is TGTGCCAGCAGCCCCGCTAGGAGGGGCTACACCTTC. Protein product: CASSPARRGYTF.

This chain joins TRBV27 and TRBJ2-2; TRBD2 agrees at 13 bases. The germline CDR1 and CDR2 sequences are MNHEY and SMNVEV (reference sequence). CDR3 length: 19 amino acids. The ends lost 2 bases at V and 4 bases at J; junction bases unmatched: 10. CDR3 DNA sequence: TGTGCCAGCAGTTTAAGTGGCGGGGGACTAGCGGGGCTCACCGGGGAGCTGTTTTTT. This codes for CASSLSGGGLAGLTGELFF.

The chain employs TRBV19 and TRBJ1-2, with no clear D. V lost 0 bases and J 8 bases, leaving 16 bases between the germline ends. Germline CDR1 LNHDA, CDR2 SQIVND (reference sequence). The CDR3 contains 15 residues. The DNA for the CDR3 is TGTGCCAGTAGTATAGATCTAGTGGGCGCGGCGGGCTACACCTTC. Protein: CASSIDLVGAAGYTF. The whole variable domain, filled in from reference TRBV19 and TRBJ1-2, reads DGGITQSPKYLFRKEGQNVTLSCEQNLNHDAMYWYRQDPGQGLRLIYYSQIVNDFQKGDIAEGYSVSREKKESFPLTVTSAQKNPTAFYLCASSIDLVGAAGYTFGSGTRLTVV.

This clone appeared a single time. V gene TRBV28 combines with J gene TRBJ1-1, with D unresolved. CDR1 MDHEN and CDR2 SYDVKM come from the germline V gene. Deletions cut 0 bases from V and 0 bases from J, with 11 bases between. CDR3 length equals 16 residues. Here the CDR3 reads CASSLWGGGMNTEAFF. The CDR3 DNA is TGTGCCAGCAGTTTATGGGGAGGAGGCATGAACACTGAAGCTTTCTTT.

The CDR3 sequence is CASSQGGTGIGQPQHF. CDR3 DNA sequence: TGCGCCAGCAGCCAAGGGGGGACAGGGATCGGTCAGCCCCAGCATTTT. This rearrangement joins TRBV4-1 to TRBJ1-5; 9 bases map to TRBD1. Germline-derived CDR1 and CDR2 are MGHRA and YSYEKL. The length of the CDR3 is 16 residues. The trim removed 1 base at V and 6 bases at J, leaving 7 bases unmatched.